Listed below are T cell receptor beta chains from one sample, sequenced in a study of T cell repertoires in aging, cancer and after chemotherapy. TCRdb ran MiXCR on the multiplex PCR reads and lists one entry per CDR3 protein. In the table there are more than 2,000 distinct CDR3 sequences, 25% to 35% of which are singletons. Sequencing input: blood. These receptors were collected from a human donor with a solid tumor. CDR3s include the opening cysteine and the closing phenylalanine or tryptophan. D genes are given only for firm matches. Expanded clones are given a class, and other clones once, few, many or no size at all.

J gene | V gene | D gene | clone size | CDR3 DNA | CDR3 protein
TRBJ2-1 | TRBV18 | TRBD2 | NA | TGTGCCAGCTCAGCACCGGCGGGGGGGGCCGCAGAACAGTTCTTC | CASSAPAGGAAEQFF
TRBJ1-1 | TRBV29-1 | TRBD1 | medium-sized | TGCAGCGCTGAGGGACAGGGGGCACCTGAAGCTTTCTTT | CSAEGQGAPEAFF
TRBJ2-5 | TRBV19 | TRBD2 | few | TGTGCCAGTAGTGCCGGAAGCGGGGTGGGGCCCCAGTACTTC | CASSAGSGVGPQYF
TRBJ2-1 | TRBV19 | TRBD2 | few | TGTGCCAGTAGTACGGGAGGCTGGTACAATGAGCAGTTCTTC | CASSTGGWYNEQFF
TRBJ2-4 | TRBV19 | NA | NA | TGTGCCAGTAGTATGGGCACGTCCGGAGACATTCAGTACTTC | CASSMGTSGDIQYF
TRBJ2-3 | TRBV14 | NA | few | TGTGCCAGCAGCCAAGTGGGGATGGATACGCAGTATTTT | CASSQVGMDTQYF
TRBJ1-4 | TRBV5-1 | NA | NA | TGCGCCAGCAGCCACTCCCACCCAACTAATGAAAAACTGTTTTTT | CASSHSHPTNEKLFF
TRBJ1-6 | TRBV5-6 | NA | few | TGTGCCAGCAGCTTGGAATCGGTTTCACCCCTCCACTTT | CASSLESVSPLHF
TRBJ2-2 | TRBV28 | NA | NA | TGTGCCAGCAGTTTACCTCAGGCGAACACCGGGGAGCTGTTTTTT | CASSLPQANTGELFF
TRBJ1-2 | TRBV27 | TRBD1 | few | TGTGCCAGCAGTGGAACGGGACAGGGGGATAGAGGCTACACCTTC | CASSGTGQGDRGYTF
TRBJ2-4 | TRBV20-1 | TRBD2 | NA | TGCAGTGCTACTTCCCGGGGGGGCCGGGAAAACATTCAGTACTTC | CSATSRGGRENIQYF
TRBJ1-4 | TRBV27 | NA | few | TGTGCCAGCAGCCGGATCGGGGTCAATAATGAAAAACTGTTTTTT | CASSRIGVNNEKLFF
TRBJ1-2 | TRBV6-5 | NA | NA | TGTGCCAGCAGTTACTCGTCCGGTGGGGTCAGCTATGGCTACACCTTC | CASSYSSGGVSYGYTF
TRBJ2-7 | TRBV5-4 | TRBD1 | NA | TGTGCCAGCAGCTTACAAGGGACAGCCGAGCAGTACTTC | CASSLQGTAEQYF
TRBJ2-1 | TRBV5-1 | TRBD1 | NA | TGCGCCAGCAGCTTATTAGGGACAGGGGGGGAAATTGAGCAGTTCTTC | CASSLLGTGGEIEQFF
TRBJ2-3 | TRBV13 | NA | few | TGCGCCAGCAGATCCGCCGGGACTAGCACAGATACGCAGTATTTT | CASRSAGTSTDTQYF
TRBJ2-1 | TRBV7-2 | TRBD2 | NA | TGTGCCAGCAGCTTCGGAGCGGGGATGGGTGAGCAGTTCTTC | CASSFGAGMGEQFF
TRBJ1-2 | TRBV6-1 | TRBD1 | NA | TGTGCCAGCAGTGAAGCTAGGGACAGTCCTGGCTACACCTTC | CASSEARDSPGYTF
TRBJ2-2 | TRBV4-3 | NA | NA | TGCGCCAGCAGCCAAAACGACGGGGAGCTGTTTTTT | CASSQNDGELFF
TRBJ2-7 | TRBV20-1 | NA | NA | TGCAGTGCTGCCGGGGATCCGTCCTACGAGCAGTACTTC | CSAAGDPSYEQYF
TRBJ2-2 | TRBV12-3/TRBV12-4 | NA | medium-sized | TGTGCCAGCAGGGGACGCAGGGGTACGGGGGAGCTGTTTTTT | CASRGRRGTGELFF
TRBJ2-2 | TRBV19 | NA | medium-sized | TGTGCCAGTAGTATACTCGGGACGAACACCGGGGAGCTGTTTTTT | CASSILGTNTGELFF
TRBJ1-4 | TRBV7-9 | NA | NA | TGTGCCAGCGGGCGGGTGAATAATGAAAAACTGTTTTTT | CASGRVNNEKLFF
TRBJ2-7 | TRBV18 | NA | NA | TGTGCCAGCTCCCTAAAGGGATCAGGGGGGCTCTCCTACGAGCAGTACTTC | CASSLKGSGGLSYEQYF
TRBJ2-1 | TRBV11-3 | TRBD1 | once | TGTGCCAGCAGCCCCCGGACAGGGTTCTACAATGAGCAGTTCTTC | CASSPRTGFYNEQFF
TRBJ2-1 | TRBV27 | TRBD1 | NA | TGTGCCAGCAGTCCTAAACAGGGGGCCTCAGGCTCCTACAATGAGCAGTTCTTC | CASSPKQGASGSYNEQFF
TRBJ2-5 | TRBV5-5 | NA | NA | TGTGCCAGCAGCCCCCGACCGGGGGAGACCCAGTACTTC | CASSPRPGETQYF
TRBJ2-1 | TRBV5-4 | TRBD2 | few | TGTGCCAGCAGCGGGGGGACTAGCGGGGGGGCCCGTGAGCAGTTCTTC | CASSGGTSGGAREQFF